These 8 T cell receptor beta chains were all obtained from the same sample, sequenced in a study of blood T cell repertoires in COVID-19. The repertoire was sequenced with immunoSEQ multiplex PCR; TCRdb's copy has only in-frame clones and lacks some. The sample comprises more than 100,000 clones, 87% of which are singletons, and less than 4.5% rests with the top ten. Sequencing was done on a sample of peripheral blood. These receptors were taken from a woman in her fifties or sixties with acute or convalescent COVID-19.

The rearrangement joins TRBV23-1 to TRBJ1-2; 8 bases fit TRBD1. TRBV23-1 falls under the ORF class, with uncertain function. The CDR3 runs to 14 residues. The V gene end was trimmed by 3 bases and the J gene end by 4 bases; junction bases not matched to a gene: 4. CDR3 protein: CASSHAGTGYGYTF. The CDR3 DNA follows: TGCGCCAGCAGTCACGCCGGGACAGGCTATGGCTACACCTTC.

The chain combines TRBV27 with TRBJ1-4; 7 bases are shared with TRBD1. V gave up 6 bases and J gave up 8 bases; unmatched junction bases: 12. Germline loops: CDR1 MNHEY, CDR2 SMNVEV (reference sequence). This CDR3 region has 15 residues. The CDR3 nucleotides are TGTGCCAGCAGGCCCCTACAGGGGACGGACGAAAAACTGTTTTTT. Translated, it gives CASRPLQGTDEKLFF.

The V and J genes are TRBV7-3 and TRBJ1-6; 7 bases are a match to TRBD1. The CDR3 has 14 residues. Germline V gene sequence: CDR1 SGHTA, CDR2 FQGTGA. V lost 4 bases and J lost 7; bases outside the gene matches: 4. Here the CDR3 reads CASSSRDRNSPLHF. Written as DNA, the CDR3 is TGTGCCAGCAGCTCCCGGGACAGAAATTCACCCCTCCACTTT.

This clone came up a few times. This rearrangement joins TRBV28 to TRBJ1-3; D remains ambiguous. The germline V gene has CDR1 MDHEN and CDR2 SYDVKM. V was pared by 5 bases and J by 0 bases, with 11 bases between. This CDR3 is 15 amino acids long. CDR3 nucleotides: TGTGCCAGCAGTACCCTGCCTAGCTCTGGAAACACCATATATTTT. This codes for CASSTLPSSGNTIYF.

In the case of this clone: Germline is not matched at one junction end, which may reflect a read error. The chain has TRBV7-9 and TRBJ1-1; D is unresolved. This CDR3 is 14 amino acids long. Germline CDR1 and CDR2: SEHNR and FQNEAQ (reference sequence). CDR3 sequence: CANSPPGPTTEAFF. The CDR3 DNA sequence: TGTGCCAACAGCCCCCCGGGTCCGACCACTGAAGCTTTCTTT. Full variable domain (missing parts from reference TRBV7-9 and TRBJ1-1): DTGVSQNPRHKITKRGQNVTFRCDPISEHNRLYWYRQTLGQGPEFLTYFQNEAQLEKSRLLSDRFSAERPKGSFSTLEIQRTEQGDSAMYLCANSPPGPTTEAFFGQGTRLTVV.

This clone was found a few times. This chain uses TRBV27 with TRBJ1-2; the match to TRBD1 covers 10 bases. This CDR3 region has 15 residues. Trimming removed 3 bases from V and 4 bases from J; junction bases left unmatched: 5. Germline CDR1 and CDR2: MNHEY and SMNVEV (reference sequence). This CDR3 is CASSFSGQGTYGYTF. The CDR3 DNA sequence: TGTGCCAGCAGTTTTTCGGGACAGGGGACCTATGGCTACACCTTC.

The V gene is TRBV5-5, the J gene TRBJ1-4, with TRBD1 identical over 7 bases. The V gene's germline CDR1 is SGHKS and CDR2 YYEKEE (reference sequence). This CDR3 contains 14 residues. Trimming removed 3 bases from V and 8 bases from J; junction bases left unmatched: 7. CDR3 loop: CASSSQGVREKLFF. CDR3 bases: TGTGCCAGCAGCTCCCAGGGGGTGAGAGAAAAACTGTTTTTT.

For the CDR3, the DNA is TGTGCCAGCAGTTCGGACAGGGGGACGAGGTCAACCTACGAGCAGTACTTC. It translates to CASSSDRGTRSTYEQYF. The chain recombines TRBV28 with TRBJ2-7; TRBD1 matches at 10 bases. The germline V gene encodes CDR1 MDHEN and CDR2 SYDVKM. The CDR3 covers 17 residues. The V gene end was trimmed by 4 bases and the J gene end by 2 bases; junction bases not matched to a gene: 11.